This T cell receptor (beta chain) comes out of a study of blood T cell repertoires in COVID-19. CDR3 length: 16 amino acids. The germline V and J ends were trimmed by 0 bases and 14 bases, with 20 bases remaining between them. CDR1 MGHRA and CDR2 YSYEKL come from the germline V gene. Some clones are missing from TCRdb's copy, which holds only in-frame ones; the method was immunoSEQ multiplex PCR. This table holds around 160,000 clones, roughly 84% found once. This TCR came from a woman in her fifties or sixties who had recovered from COVID-19. The chain uses TRBV4-1 and TRBJ1-6, with TRBD1 as a possible D gene (6 bases). The sample taken for sequencing was PBMCs or T cells enriched from blood (not recorded which). CDR3 nucleotide sequence: TGCGCCAGCAGCCAAGAAGGAGGACAGAGACTTTCGGCCCTCCACTTT. It codes for CASSQEGGQRLSALHF.